These 17 T cell receptor beta chains were sequenced from one sample in a study of vaccination and CD4 T cells after COVID-19. Sequenced with the Oncomine TCR Beta short-read assay was DNA taken from cultured CD4+ T cells. Via MiXCR, TCRdb re-called the PCR reads, giving one row per CDR3 protein. The sample holds 15,000 to 20,000 distinct CDR3 sequences; less than 60% are singletons and the top ten take 6% to 7.5%. Indicated treatment: approximately nine-day PBMC culture with coronavirus spike peptide pools or control peptides (ViraFEST assay). Their specific antigens are unknown. The sequenced sample consisted of CD4+ T cells from blood, cultured in vitro. The origin of the receptors is a human donor who had recovered from COVID-19.

This clonotype was seen a few times. The CDR3 region is CASSSLAGTDTQYF. The CDR3 DNA is TGTGCCAGCAGCTCACTAGCGGGCACAGATACGCAGTATTTT. The rearrangement links TRBV7-3 to TRBJ2-3; TRBD2 matches 8 bases. The CDR3 consists of 14 residues. Trimming took 4 bases from V and 1 from J; bases not matched to a gene: 1. Germline V CDR1 and CDR2: SGHTA, FQGTGA.

The rearrangement links TRBV19 to TRBJ2-6; TRBD1 aligns across 8 bases. Trimming at V came to 4 bases and at J to 4 bases, leaving 12 bases not matched to a gene. Looked up from germline, CDR1 is LNHDA and CDR2 is SQIVND (reference sequence). CDR3 length equals 18 residues. The CDR3 protein is CASSKTAQGAGGANVLTF. The DNA of the CDR3 is TGTGCCAGTAGTAAGACGGCCCAGGGGGCGGGGGGGGCCAACGTCCTGACTTTC.

The chain joins TRBV15 to TRBJ1-5; TRBD1 might be the D (5 bases). V was trimmed by 5 bases and J by 1 base, leaving 18 bases between them. The CDR3 has 17 residues. Germline V lookup: CDR1 LNHNV, CDR2 YYDKDF (reference sequence). The CDR3 sequence is CATSASSGFASNQPQHF. CDR3 DNA sequence: TGTGCCACCAGCGCGTCCTCAGGGTTTGCGAGCAATCAGCCCCAGCATTTT.

On this clonotype: Compared with germline, one end of the junction differs, possibly owing to a read error. V gene TRBV7-7 combines with J gene TRBJ2-5; 10 positions match TRBD2. Germline-derived CDR1 and CDR2 are SSHAT and FNYEAQ (reference sequence). The CDR3 runs 15 residues. CDR3 nucleotides: TGTGCTAGCAGCCCCAGCGGGGGGGCCCAAGAGACCCAGTACTTC. It codes for CASSPSGGAQETQYF.

CDR3 nucleotide sequence: TGTGCCAGCAGCAAGGACAGGGGCTATGGCTACACCTTC. Translation: CASSKDRGYGYTF. The genes are TRBV6-1 and TRBJ1-2; 9 bases are a match to TRBD1. The V and J ends lost 6 bases and 4 bases, in that order; junction bases with no gene match: 3. Looked up from germline, CDR1 is MNHNS and CDR2 is SASEGT. The CDR3 has 13 residues.

The table lists this clonotype with a few counts. The chain employs TRBV11-2 and TRBJ1-5; D gene uncertain. V lost 1 base to trimming and J lost 2 bases, with 3 bases between them. The CDR3 spans 13 residues. Germline V lookup: CDR1 SGHAT, CDR2 FQNNGV. CDR3 residues: CASSLGRNQPQHF. The CDR3 nucleotides read TGTGCCAGCAGCTTAGGACGCAATCAGCCCCAGCATTTT.

The V and J genes are TRBV7-3 and TRBJ2-2, with unresolved D. The germline V gene encodes CDR1 SGHTA and CDR2 FQGTGA. Trimming removed 1 base at V and 1 base at J, with 10 bases between. This CDR3 has 16 residues. The chain's CDR3 is CASSLSLVLNTGELFF. The CDR3 nucleotides read TGTGCCAGCAGCTTAAGTCTAGTCTTGAACACCGGGGAGCTGTTTTTT.

The rearrangement uses TRBV6-2 or TRBV6-3 and TRBJ2-1; 8 bases align to TRBD2. The CDR3 is 15 amino acids. Germline trimming cut 7 bases from V and 15 bases from J; bases unmatched to any gene: 20. The germline CDR1 and CDR2 sequences are MNHEY and SVGEGT. The CDR3 coding sequence is TGTGCCAGCACCATCATAGCGGGATGGACTGGGGGTCTGTTCTTC. It specifies CASTIIAGWTGGLFF.

This clonotype has just one count. This chain joins TRBV5-1 and TRBJ2-4; D gene ambiguous. This CDR3 spans 14 amino acids. Trimming shortened V by 0 bases and J by 2 bases, and 6 bases separated the two germline ends. Germline CDR1 SGHRS, CDR2 YFSETQ. CDR3 loop: CASSLVGTKNIQYF. CDR3 nucleotides: TGCGCCAGCAGCTTGGTAGGGACCAAAAACATTCAGTACTTC. Full variable domain (missing parts from reference TRBV5-1 and TRBJ2-4): KAGVTQTPRYLIKTRGQQVTLSCSPISGHRSVSWYQQTPGQGLQFLFEYFSETQRNKGNFPGRFSGRQFSNSRSEMNVSTLELGDSALYLCASSLVGTKNIQYFGAGTRLSVL.

This chain uses TRBV30 with TRBJ1-1; weak D call: TRBD1 (5 bases). V shed 1 base and J shed 3 bases, with 12 bases lying between them. In germline, CDR1 is GTSNPN, CDR2 SVGIG (reference sequence). CDR3 size: 14 residues. The CDR3 is CAWSDGRADTEAFF. The DNA for the CDR3 is TGTGCCTGGAGTGACGGCAGGGCTGACACTGAAGCTTTCTTT.

This sequence joins TRBV5-4 and TRBJ2-1; 12 bases map to TRBD2. CDR1 SGHNT and CDR2 YYREEE come from the germline V gene (reference sequence). J lost 10 bases, V lost 8 bases, and 7 bases had no gene match. There are 13 residues in the CDR3. The CDR3 here is CASQVGLAGEQFF. The DNA of the CDR3 is TGTGCCAGTCAGGTTGGACTAGCGGGGGAGCAGTTCTTC.

J is TRBJ2-7 and V is TRBV7-2; possible D gene TRBD2, 6 bases. Looked up from germline, CDR1 is SGHTA and CDR2 is FQGNSA. V was trimmed by 4 bases and J by 3 bases, leaving 16 bases between them. The length of the CDR3 is 15 residues. This CDR3 is CASSSAAGMGYEQYF. DNA for the CDR3: TGTGCCAGCAGCTCCGCGGCGGGAATGGGCTACGAGCAGTACTTC.

This clonotype was observed a handful of times. The chain is built from TRBV7-9 and TRBJ1-1; maybe TRBD1 (5 bases). Trimming left V 5 bases short and J 8 bases short, with 18 bases between. Germline V lookup: CDR1 SEHNR, CDR2 FQNEAQ (reference sequence). CDR3 length: 14 residues. CDR3 in DNA: TGTGCCAGCAGCCCCTGGGCCAGGGAAAGGGAAGCTTTCTTT. This codes for CASSPWAREREAFF.

This chain links TRBV20-1 with TRBJ2-5, with 8 bases lining up with TRBD1. This CDR3 is built from 15 residues. Germline assignment: CDR1 DFQATT and CDR2 SNEGSKA (reference sequence). With 1 base clipped from V and 4 bases from J, the junction kept 8 bases outside the gene matches. DNA of the CDR3: TGCAGTGCTAGAGCCCTAAACAGGGGGTCAGAGACCCAGTACTTC. Encoded protein: CSARALNRGSETQYF.

This clonotype was detected only once. The rearrangement joins TRBV5-1 to TRBJ1-1, with D possibly being TRBD1 (6 bases). V was trimmed by 4 bases and J by 2 bases, leaving 12 bases between them. The germline gives CDR1 SGHRS, CDR2 YFSETQ. The CDR3 runs 14 residues. The CDR3 DNA follows: TGCGCCAGCAGCCTGGACAGCGTTAACACTGAAGCTTTCTTT. Amino acid sequence: CASSLDSVNTEAFF. The full variable domain, rest sourced from reference TRBV5-1 and TRBJ1-1, is KAGVTQTPRYLIKTRGQQVTLSCSPISGHRSVSWYQQTPGQGLQFLFEYFSETQRNKGNFPGRFSGRQFSNSRSEMNVSTLELGDSALYLCASSLDSVNTEAFFGQGTRLTVV.

The chain couples TRBV27 to TRBJ1-2, with 7 bases that match TRBD1. After removal of 4 bases from V and 1 base from J, the junction contained 3 bases not matched to a gene. This CDR3 is built from 14 residues. The germline V gene encodes CDR1 MNHEY and CDR2 SMNVEV (reference sequence). The DNA of the CDR3 is TGTGCCAGCAGTTCAGGGGGGCATAACTATGGCTACACCTTC. This gives the protein CASSSGGHNYGYTF.

This clonotype was seen a single time. The chain combines TRBV6-4 with TRBJ2-7; D gene unclear. Germline loops: CDR1 MRHNA, CDR2 SNTAGT. Trimming removed 6 bases at V and 1 base at J, with 10 bases between. This CDR3 has 13 residues. The CDR3 protein is CASRDQRSYEQYF. The CDR3, as DNA: TGTGCCAGCAGAGATCAGAGATCCTACGAGCAGTACTTC.